This TCR beta chain appears in the sequencing data of a study of cytomegalovirus exposure and HLA in healthy donors. Study summary: When 398 donors were genotyped, roughly four fifths of them were found to fall in the Caucasian-associated ancestry cluster.

About this clone: Its antigen is not identified.

General study findings and limits: A later analysis found that most CMV-associated TCR beta chains appeared HLA-restricted. Reportedly, TCR beta sequences accurately predicted HLA-A and HLA-B alleles in most subjects.

It was with 60 Vbeta and 13 Jbeta primers that the PCR ran. Clones were sequenced by immunoSEQ multiplex PCR, and TCRdb holds only the in-frame ones, with some missing. The sample consists of about 150,000 clones, more than 70% of them appearing once. The sequence was collected from a woman in her thirties or forties in good health and CMV-seronegative. Sequencing was carried out using PBMCs.

The CDR3 DNA follows: TGTGCCAGCAGCCAAGCTCCGAACACTGAAGCTTTCTTT. This codes for CASSQAPNTEAFF. The gene calls are TRBV5-6 and TRBJ1-1; no firm D call. The germline V gene encodes CDR1 SGHDT and CDR2 YYEEEE. This CDR3 comprises 13 residues. Trimming took off 4 bases at V and 1 base at J, with 8 bases between the two ends.